The 23 T cell receptor beta chains below were found in one sample sequenced in a study of shared clonotypes between healthy human individuals (dated by TCRdb to the early 2020s). Libraries were made using the immunoSEQ multiplex PCR assay. In its TCRdb copy, this immuneACCESS table keeps in-frame sequences only and misses some clones. Where compared with another copy, unresolved V genes explain less than half of these, and the others have no known cause. The sample yields about 2 million clones; just under 95% were counted once. The biggest ten clones account for roughly 1% of the sample. CD8 naive samples were CD45RO-negative cells positively selected for CCR7, giving a CD45RA+CCR7+ population that excluded TemRA cells. The material sequenced was naive CD8+ T cells sorted from blood. Reading the label with the study, this specimen's cell subset or site is: CD45RA+CCR7+. The receptors were gathered from a young man in good health.

The V call is TRBV7-9, the J call TRBJ1-5; 9 positions match TRBD1. The ends lost 4 bases at V and 7 bases at J; junction bases unmatched: 5. The CDR3 runs 14 residues. Germline CDR1 SEHNR, CDR2 FQNEAQ (reference sequence). CDR3 amino acids: CASSSWDRVQPQHF. Here the CDR3 DNA reads TGTGCCAGCAGCTCCTGGGACAGGGTACAGCCCCAGCATTTT. Filled out from reference TRBV7-9 and TRBJ1-5, the complete variable domain reads DTGVSQNPRHKITKRGQNVTFRCDPISEHNRLYWYRQTLGQGPEFLTYFQNEAQLEKSRLLSDRFSAERPKGSFSTLEIQRTEQGDSAMYLCASSSWDRVQPQHFGDGTRLSIL.

V usage is TRBV5-4 and J usage is TRBJ2-7, with TRBD1 matching over 9 bases. The V gene's germline CDR1 is SGHNT and CDR2 YYREEE (reference sequence). The CDR3 contains 14 residues. V lost 5 bases and J lost 5; bases outside the gene matches: 8. CDR3 loop: CASRDRGGDDEQYF. The CDR3 nucleotides read TGTGCCAGCAGGGACAGGGGAGGTGATGACGAGCAGTACTTC.

The chain joins TRBV25-1 to TRBJ2-3; 8 nucleotides match TRBD1. The CDR3 extends over 14 amino acids. CDR1 MGHDK and CDR2 SYGVNS come from the germline V gene. V gave up 6 bases and J gave up 3 bases; unmatched junction bases: 5. The chain's CDR3 is CASSGQGSTDTQYF. The CDR3 nucleotides read TGTGCCAGCAGCGGACAGGGTAGTACAGATACGCAGTATTTT. Using reference TRBV25-1 and TRBJ2-3 for the parts outside the CDR3, the full variable domain is EADIYQTPRYLVIGTGKKITLECSQTMGHDKMYWYQQDPGMELHLIHYSYGVNSTEKGDLSSESTVSRIRTEHFPLTLESARPSHTSQYLCASSGQGSTDTQYFGPGTRLTVL.

This chain joins TRBV15 and TRBJ1-1; TRBD1 aligns across 7 bases. The junction had 7 bases not matched to a gene; V was cut back by 5 bases and J by 4 bases. The CDR3 consists of 14 residues. Per germline, CDR1 LNHNV and CDR2 YYDKDF (reference sequence). DNA of the CDR3: TGTGCCACCAGCTATCCCGAGGGGGCCACTGAAGCTTTCTTT. It is translated as CATSYPEGATEAFF.

This chain connects TRBV9 to TRBJ2-1, with 7 bases identical to TRBD2. CDR1 is SGDLS and CDR2 is YYNGEE in the germline V gene. This CDR3 contains 17 residues. Trimming removed 0 bases from V and 3 bases from J; junction bases left unmatched: 9. CDR3 bases: TGTGCCAGCAGCGTAGGAGCCCTAGCGGCCGTCTACAATGAGCAGTTCTTC. This encodes CASSVGALAAVYNEQFF.

This clone occurred once. The chain is built from TRBV13 and TRBJ2-1; D might be TRBD1 (5 bases). This CDR3 spans 15 amino acids. Looked up from germline, CDR1 is PRHDT and CDR2 is FYEKMQ (reference sequence). Trimming removed 4 bases from V and 2 bases from J, with 12 bases in between. CDR3 DNA sequence: TGTGCCAGCAGCTCTCCCGAAGGGGCCTACAATGAGCAGTTCTTC. It yields the protein CASSSPEGAYNEQFF. Complete variable domain (other parts from reference TRBV13 and TRBJ2-1): AAGVIQSPRHLIKEKRETATLKCYPIPRHDTVYWYQQGPGQDPQFLISFYEKMQSDKGSIPDRFSAQQFSDYHSELNMSSLELGDSALYFCASSSPEGAYNEQFFGPGTRLTVL.

The CDR3 sequence: CASSSSAGTPLLNEKLFF. The CDR3 nucleotides read TGTGCCAGCAGCTCTTCCGCCGGGACACCTCTACTTAATGAAAAACTGTTTTTT. The chain recombines TRBV7-9 with TRBJ1-4, with D possibly being TRBD1 (6 bases). The germline CDR1 and CDR2 sequences are SEHNR and FQNEAQ (reference sequence). The germline V and J ends were trimmed by 4 bases and 4 bases, with 22 bases remaining between them. This CDR3 contains 18 residues.

This clone was found once. The chain is built from TRBV4-1 and TRBJ2-2, with 9 positions matching TRBD1. CDR1 and CDR2 (germline): MGHRA, YSYEKL. J lost 7 bases, V lost 4 bases, and 7 bases had no gene match. This CDR3 has 15 amino acids. CDR3 region: CASSLRQGVNGELFF. The CDR3 DNA sequence: TGCGCCAGCAGCCTCCGACAGGGGGTGAACGGGGAGCTGTTTTTT.

On this clone itself: Additional DNA sequences in this sample encode the identical CDR3. The gene calls are TRBV27 and TRBJ2-6; 7 bases align to TRBD1. The CDR3 spans 15 residues. The trim removed 5 bases at V and 4 bases at J, leaving 5 bases unmatched. Germline loops: CDR1 MNHEY, CDR2 SMNVEV (reference sequence). The CDR3: CASSPTGSGANVLTF. CDR3 bases: TGTGCCAGCAGTCCGACAGGGTCCGGGGCCAACGTCCTGACTTTC.

The chain has TRBV28 and TRBJ1-3; D perhaps matches TRBD1 (5 bases). This CDR3 has 16 residues. CDR1 and CDR2 (germline): MDHEN, SYDVKM. The V gene lost 6 bases and the J gene lost 2 bases, with 17 bases spanning the gap. The CDR3 sequence is CASRFPGPLAGNTIYF. For the CDR3, the DNA is TGTGCCAGCAGATTTCCGGGGCCATTGGCTGGAAACACCATATATTTT.

This chain links TRBV2 with TRBJ2-7, with TRBD1 identical over 9 bases. The CDR3 sequence is 15 residues long. Trimming at V came to 7 bases and at J to 1 base, leaving 8 bases not matched to a gene. From germline, CDR1 is SNHLY and CDR2 FYNNEI. The chain's CDR3 is CASKQGALESYEQYF. The CDR3 DNA reads TGTGCCAGCAAACAGGGGGCCCTTGAGTCCTACGAGCAGTACTTC.

The chain is built from TRBV6-6 and TRBJ1-2; D is ambiguous. Trimming stripped 2 bases from V and 4 bases from J, with 8 bases between. The germline gives CDR1 MNHNY, CDR2 SVGAGI (reference sequence). This CDR3 region has 13 residues. The CDR3 reads CASSYMIGYGYTF. DNA for the CDR3: TGTGCCAGCAGTTACATGATTGGCTATGGCTACACCTTC.

The chain carries TRBV5-1 and TRBJ2-6, with D perhaps being TRBD1 or TRBD2 (5 bases each). CDR1 is SGHRS and CDR2 is YFSETQ in the germline V gene. Deletions cut 3 bases from V and 0 bases from J, with 10 bases between. The CDR3 spans 16 residues. CDR3 protein: CASSWGPSSGANVLTF. The CDR3 DNA is TGCGCCAGCAGCTGGGGACCAAGCTCTGGGGCCAACGTCCTGACTTTC.

The rearrangement joins TRBV27 to TRBJ1-4, with D perhaps matching TRBD1 (6 bases). This CDR3 comprises 14 residues. Germline V gene lookup returns CDR1 MNHEY and CDR2 SMNVEV (reference sequence). The V gene lost 8 bases and the J gene lost 3 bases, with 13 bases spanning the gap. This CDR3 is CASGTQGSNEKLFF. The CDR3 DNA follows: TGTGCCAGCGGAACACAGGGATCTAATGAAAAACTGTTTTTT.

J is TRBJ2-2 and V is TRBV30; weak D call: TRBD2 (6 bases). With 3 bases removed from V and 7 bases from J, the gap between germline ends came to 9 bases. Germline V gene lookup returns CDR1 GTSNPN and CDR2 SVGIG (reference sequence). The CDR3 covers 12 residues. Here the CDR3 DNA reads TGTGCCTGGAGCTGGGGGGACGGGGAGCTGTTTTTT. Protein: CAWSWGDGELFF.

The J gene is TRBJ1-2, the V gene TRBV29-1; TRBD1 aligns across 9 bases. The CDR3 totals 15 residues. Losses at the gene ends were 0 bases for V and 1 base for J; bases not matched to a gene: 3. Germline V gene sequence: CDR1 SQVTM, CDR2 ANQGSEA. Here the CDR3 reads CSVEEGQGNNYGYTF. The CDR3 region has the DNA TGCAGCGTTGAAGAGGGACAGGGAAATAACTATGGCTACACCTTC.

The table lists this clone with a count of one. V is TRBV9 and J is TRBJ2-1; 9 bases agree with TRBD2. The germline CDR1 and CDR2 sequences are SGDLS and YYNGEE. CDR3 length: 15 residues. Losses at the gene ends were 4 bases for V and 0 bases for J; bases not matched to a gene: 2. As DNA, the CDR3 is TGTGCCAGCAGCTCTAGCGGGAACTCCTACAATGAGCAGTTCTTC. Its protein product is CASSSSGNSYNEQFF. The variable domain in full, with the rest retrieved from reference TRBV9 and TRBJ2-1, is DSGVTQTPKHLITATGQRVTLRCSPRSGDLSVYWYQQSLDQGLQFLIQYYNGEERAKGNILERFSAQQFPDLHSELNLSSLELGDSALYFCASSSSGNSYNEQFFGPGTRLTVL.

The chain employs TRBV7-9 and TRBJ1-1; a possible D gene is TRBD1 (6 bases). The germline V gene encodes CDR1 SEHNR and CDR2 FQNEAQ (reference sequence). The CDR3 has 17 residues. Trimming stripped 5 bases from V and 1 base from J, with 20 bases between. CDR3 DNA: TGTGCCAGCAGCCCACCCCCAGGGGAAGGCGGGAACACTGAAGCTTTCTTT. It encodes CASSPPPGEGGNTEAFF.

The chain joins TRBV6-1 to TRBJ1-2; 10 bases match TRBD1. The CDR3 is 13 amino acids. Germline CDR1 is MNHNS and CDR2 is SASEGT. V was clipped by 7 bases and J by 7 bases; unmatched bases: 6. This CDR3 reads CASNRQGAGGYTF. CDR3 in DNA: TGTGCCAGCAATCGACAGGGGGCGGGTGGCTACACCTTC.

This sequence joins TRBV18 and TRBJ1-5, with 12 nucleotides matching TRBD1. The junction had 6 bases not matched to a gene; V was cut back by 2 bases and J by 1 base. The CDR3 is 18 residues long. Germline CDR1 reads KGHSH; CDR2 reads LQKENI. This chain's CDR3 is CASSPGTGGVGSNQPQHF. CDR3 nucleotides: TGTGCCAGCTCACCAGGGACAGGGGGCGTTGGCAGCAATCAGCCCCAGCATTTT.

This clone turned up a few times. The V and J genes are TRBV27 and TRBJ2-7; 12 nucleotides agree with TRBD2. V lost 6 bases, J lost 3 bases, and 3 bases stayed unmatched. This CDR3 has 14 amino acids. The V gene's germline CDR1 is MNHEY and CDR2 SMNVEV (reference sequence). DNA of the CDR3: TGTGCCAGCAGCCAACTAGCGGGAGGCTACGAGCAGTACTTC. Encoded protein: CASSQLAGGYEQYF.

This clone is a singleton in its sample. V usage is TRBV2 and J usage is TRBJ1-1; the match to TRBD1 covers 12 bases. Looked up from germline, CDR1 is SNHLY and CDR2 is FYNNEI. This CDR3 contains 15 residues. The J segment lost 5 bases and the V segment lost 6 bases, leaving 7 bases of the junction unmatched. The CDR3 here is CASRAGQGAETEAFF. In nucleotides, the CDR3 is TGTGCCAGCAGAGCGGGACAGGGGGCAGAAACTGAAGCTTTCTTT.

This chain links TRBV21-1 with TRBJ2-6; TRBD2 is taken as the D call from the table, unchecked against the DNA. TRBV21-1 is tagged as a pseudogene. CDR3 size: 16 residues. CDR3 sequence reads: CASRPDGVSGANVLTF. The DNA of the CDR3 is TGTGCCAGCCGACCTGACGGAGTCTCTGGGGCCAACGTCCTGACTTTC.